This TCR beta chain was captured in a study of regulatory T cells in long-lasting Graves disease. Study-level results: Favoring TRBV28, TRBJ1-2 and TRBJ2-5 was a feature seen in persistent disease.

In its sample, this clonotype was seen a few times. The antigen is not known. This CDR3 contains 14 residues. From germline, CDR1 is SQVTM and CDR2 ANQGSEA. Between the trimmed V and J ends, which lost 5 bases and 6 bases, there was a span of 17 bases. In building TCR beta libraries, iRepertoire HTBI primers were used together with Arm-PCR of CDR3 regions. TCRdb used MiXCR to reprocess the multiplex PCR reads, holding one entry per CDR3 protein. The sample holds roughly 530,000 distinct CDR3 sequences; around 16% are singletons and the top ten take approximately 25%. Noted time point: newly diagnosed GD, antithyroid drugs for less than 3 months. The TCR library used RNA extracted from PBMCs. This sample was also put to use in a study of T cells in Graves' hyperthyroidism and ophthalmopathy. In that study: First-round RT-PCR with HTBI primers amplified the TCR CDR3 region. The blood repertoire included most of the expanded thyroid clonotypes above 0.001.

The TCR comes from a woman aged 35 to 60 with Graves disease. The specimen comprised peripheral blood mononuclear cells (PBMCs), sampled at new diagnosis, from a patient treated with antithyroid drugs. The chain carries TRBV29-1 and TRBJ1-5; D perhaps matches TRBD1 (6 bases). The CDR3 loop is CSVRSQGPGQPQHF. CDR3 DNA: TGCAGCGTTCGGTCCCAGGGGCCTGGTCAGCCCCAGCATTTT.